These 25 T cell receptor beta chains originate from one sample sequenced in a study of blood T cell repertoires in COVID-19. The method was immunoSEQ multiplex PCR; TCRdb's version includes in-frame clones alone and lacks a portion of them. The repertoire holds 70,000 to 90,000 clones, with around 87% as singletons. The specimen was peripheral blood. These receptor sequences come from a man older than 75 with active or convalescent COVID-19.

This sequence joins TRBV7-3 and TRBJ1-2; 7 bases align to TRBD1. With 1 base clipped from V and 3 bases from J, the junction kept 8 bases outside the gene matches. Germline V gene lookup returns CDR1 SGHTA and CDR2 FQGTGA. CDR3 length: 16 amino acids. Here the CDR3 DNA reads TGTGCCAGCAGCTTAAACCCCGGGACAGTGGACTATGGCTACACCTTC. Protein: CASSLNPGTVDYGYTF.

The chain combines TRBV10-1 with TRBJ2-7; possible D gene TRBD1, 6 bases. The CDR3 contains 13 residues. V was cut by 8 bases and J by 2 bases, with 13 bases left in between. The germline V gene encodes CDR1 WNHNN and CDR2 SYGVQD (reference sequence). The DNA of the CDR3 is TGCGCCAGCGCACAGGGCCCAACCTACGAGCAGTACGTC. Its translation: CASAQGPTYEQYV.

The chain combines TRBV6-2 or TRBV6-3 with TRBJ2-1; D not resolved. Trimming cost V 5 bases and J 0 bases, with 8 bases left between them. The CDR3 loop spans 14 amino acids. Germline-derived CDR1 and CDR2 are MNHEY and SVGEGT. The CDR3 here is CASSRRRSYNEQFF. As DNA, the CDR3 is TGTGCCAGCAGTCGCAGGCGCTCCTACAATGAGCAGTTCTTC.

The sample holds a few counts of this clone. This chain links TRBV24-1 with TRBJ2-1, with D tentatively TRBD2 (6 bases). The ends were cut back, 4 bases at V and 3 bases at J, with 15 bases in the middle. The CDR3 spans 16 residues. Looked up from germline, CDR1 is KGHDR and CDR2 is SFDVKD. This CDR3 reads CATSDHGSKGYNEQFF. Here the CDR3 DNA reads TGTGCCACCAGTGACCACGGGAGTAAGGGCTACAATGAGCAGTTCTTC.

This chain uses TRBV2 with TRBJ1-2; 8 bases match TRBD1. V trimming: 10 bases; J trimming: 0 bases; junction bases outside the gene matches: 10. The CDR3 runs to 15 residues. Germline lookup yields CDR1 SNHLY and CDR2 FYNNEI. CDR3 loop: CATQGGVGSNYGYTF. In DNA form, the CDR3 reads TGTGCCACACAGGGGGGTGTGGGTTCTAACTATGGCTACACCTTC.

The gene calls are TRBV28 and TRBJ2-3, with 11 bases aligning to TRBD2. Trimming at V came to 6 bases and at J to 6 bases, leaving 5 bases not matched to a gene. CDR1 is MDHEN, CDR2 SYDVKM, per germline. The CDR3 extends over 14 amino acids. The CDR3 bases are TGTGCCAGCAGCACTAGCGGGGGTGGGGATACGCAGTATTTT. Translating it yields CASSTSGGGDTQYF. The whole variable domain, remainder taken from reference TRBV28 and TRBJ2-3, is DVKVTQSSRYLVKRTGEKVFLECVQDMDHENMFWYRQDPGLGLRLIYFSYDVKMKEKGDIPEGYSVSREKKERFSLILESASTNQTSMYLCASSTSGGGDTQYFGPGTRLTVL.

The chain is built from TRBV5-6 and TRBJ1-2, with 10 bases aligning to TRBD1. Germline V CDR1 and CDR2: SGHDT, YYEEEE. With 3 bases clipped from V and 2 bases from J, the junction kept 4 bases outside the gene matches. The CDR3 length is 15 residues. CDR3 sequence reads: CASSYRTGGNYGYTF. The CDR3 DNA reads as TGTGCCAGCAGCTATAGGACAGGGGGAAACTATGGCTACACCTTC.

The V and J genes are TRBV5-4 and TRBJ1-4; no clear D. V was cut by 4 bases and J by 10 bases, with 17 bases left in between. Germline values: CDR1 SGHNT, CDR2 YYREEE (reference sequence). This CDR3 spans 14 amino acids. The CDR3 is CASSPDEVPGKLFF. The CDR3 nucleotides read TGTGCCAGCAGCCCCGACGAGGTACCGGGAAAACTGTTTTTT.

The chain couples TRBV5-8 to TRBJ1-4; 10 bases match TRBD1. The CDR3 has 18 residues. Germline V CDR1 and CDR2: SGHTS, YDEGEE. The trim removed 4 bases at V and 1 base at J, leaving 10 bases unmatched. The CDR3 region has the DNA TGTGCCAGCAGCCCGGGACAGGGGATAGTGGGAACTAATGAAAAACTGTTTTTT. Translating it yields CASSPGQGIVGTNEKLFF.

This chain links TRBV6-6 with TRBJ2-5; 7 bases agree with TRBD1. The V gene's germline CDR1 is MNHNY and CDR2 SVGAGI (reference sequence). The CDR3 runs 14 residues. V trimming: 7 bases; J trimming: 4 bases; junction bases outside the gene matches: 9. The CDR3 is CASTPGQIRETQYF. CDR3 nucleotides: TGTGCCAGCACTCCGGGACAGATACGAGAGACCCAGTACTTC.

V usage is TRBV5-1 and J usage is TRBJ1-2; 7 bases match TRBD1. This CDR3 is built from 15 residues. J gave up 4 bases and V 4 bases, and 10 bases lay outside the gene matches. Germline-derived CDR1 and CDR2 are SGHRS and YFSETQ. CDR3 sequence (DNA): TGCGCCAGCAGCACGCAGCGAGGGACAGTCTATGGCTACACCTTC. This translates into CASSTQRGTVYGYTF.

This clone was detected a few times. The chain couples TRBV5-1 to TRBJ1-2; TRBD1 aligns across 7 bases. V lost 4 bases to trimming and J lost 7 bases; unmatched junction nucleotides: 10. Germline values: CDR1 SGHRS, CDR2 YFSETQ. The CDR3 totals 14 residues. The CDR3 DNA reads TGCGCCAGCAGCATCGGGACAGCCATGGGTGGCTACACCTTC. It codes for CASSIGTAMGGYTF.

V and J are TRBV28 and TRBJ1-4; the match to TRBD1 covers 9 bases. Looked up from germline, CDR1 is MDHEN and CDR2 is SYDVKM. CDR3 length: 13 amino acids. V lost 11 bases and J lost 8; bases outside the gene matches: 9. The CDR3 coding sequence is TGTGCCGCACAGCGGGACAGGGAGGAAAAACTGTTTTTT. It translates to CAAQRDREEKLFF.

The chain combines TRBV19 with TRBJ1-2; D unresolved. With 1 base removed from V and 3 bases from J, the gap between germline ends came to 12 bases. CDR1 is LNHDA and CDR2 is SQIVND in the germline V gene (reference sequence). The CDR3 is 15 residues long. The CDR3, as DNA: TGTGCCAGTAGTATAGGAACAGACCGGCACTATGGCTACACCTTC. As protein: CASSIGTDRHYGYTF.

V is TRBV6-5 and J is TRBJ1-1, with a possible D match to TRBD1 (6 bases). This CDR3 region has 12 residues. The germline V and J ends were trimmed by 7 bases and 3 bases, with 9 bases remaining between them. CDR1 is MNHEY and CDR2 is SVGAGI in the germline V gene. CDR3 in amino acids: CASTRGDTEAFF. CDR3 in DNA: TGTGCCAGCACCAGGGGTGACACTGAAGCTTTCTTT.

The V call is TRBV5-4, the J call TRBJ2-3; TRBD1 agrees at 7 bases. Germline V gives CDR1 SGHNT, CDR2 YYREEE (reference sequence). With V trimmed by 3 bases and J by 3 bases, 13 bases remained unmatched. CDR3 length: 17 residues. CDR3 in amino acids: CASSSNKQGSWTDTQYF. The CDR3 DNA sequence: TGTGCCAGCAGCTCGAATAAACAGGGGTCCTGGACAGATACGCAGTATTTT.

This rearrangement joins TRBV5-1 to TRBJ1-2, with D possibly matching TRBD1 (6 bases). Trimming took off 0 bases at V and 4 bases at J, with 13 bases between the two ends. Germline V lookup: CDR1 SGHRS, CDR2 YFSETQ. This CDR3 is built from 15 residues. The CDR3 DNA sequence: TGCGCCAGCAGCTTGGCCCCAGGGGAAAGCTATGGCTACACCTTC. This sequence encodes CASSLAPGESYGYTF.

This clone was found once. The rearrangement links TRBV7-9 to TRBJ1-3; D may be TRBD1 (5 bases). The germline gives CDR1 SEHNR, CDR2 FQNEAQ (reference sequence). V lost 3 bases to trimming and J lost 2 bases, with 11 bases between them. The CDR3 totals 15 residues. The CDR3 loop reads CASSFLGQAGNTIYF. DNA for the CDR3: TGTGCCAGCAGCTTTCTGGGGCAAGCTGGAAACACCATATATTTT. The whole variable domain, remainder taken from reference TRBV7-9 and TRBJ1-3, is DTGVSQNPRHKITKRGQNVTFRCDPISEHNRLYWYRQTLGQGPEFLTYFQNEAQLEKSRLLSDRFSAERPKGSFSTLEIQRTEQGDSAMYLCASSFLGQAGNTIYFGEGSWLTVV.

This chain connects TRBV2 to TRBJ1-5; TRBD1 matches 9 bases. The trim removed 2 bases at V and 0 bases at J, leaving 8 bases unmatched. Per germline, CDR1 SNHLY and CDR2 FYNNEI. The CDR3 sequence is 18 residues long. CDR3 amino acids: CASSEPGQGTYSNQPQHF. CDR3 sequence (DNA): TGTGCCAGCAGTGAACCGGGACAGGGAACATATAGCAATCAGCCCCAGCATTTT. Looking up the rest from reference TRBV2 and TRBJ1-5 gives the full variable domain: EPEVTQTPSHQVTQMGQEVILRCVPISNHLYFYWYRQILGQKVEFLVSFYNNEISEKSEIFDDQFSVERPDGSNFTLKIRSTKLEDSAMYFCASSEPGQGTYSNQPQHFGDGTRLSIL.

The CDR3 is CASSRGLAGTSADTQYF. The CDR3, as DNA: TGTGCCAGTAGTAGGGGACTAGCGGGGACGTCCGCAGATACGCAGTATTTT. The gene calls are TRBV19 and TRBJ2-3; 13 nucleotides agree with TRBD2. V dropped 4 bases and J dropped 4; count of bases not matched to a gene: 8. The CDR3 is 17 amino acids. Germline CDR1 reads LNHDA; CDR2 reads SQIVND (reference sequence).

This chain links TRBV29-1 with TRBJ2-1; 9 nucleotides align to TRBD1. Per germline, CDR1 SQVTM and CDR2 ANQGSEA. The V gene end was trimmed by 3 bases and the J gene end by 9 bases; junction bases not matched to a gene: 12. The CDR3 runs to 15 residues. As DNA, the CDR3 is TGCAGCGTTGATGTCTCTATAACAGGGGGCGGTGAGCAGTTCTTC. It translates to CSVDVSITGGGEQFF.

V and J are TRBV11-3 and TRBJ2-3, with D maybe TRBD2 (6 bases). V was shortened by 5 bases and J by 5 bases, with 14 bases between the two germline ends. The CDR3 length is 14 residues. CDR1 SGHNT and CDR2 YENEEA come from the germline V gene. Written as DNA, the CDR3 is TGTGCCAGCAGCCCTAGGACGGGAGAAGATACGCAGTATTTT. Its translation: CASSPRTGEDTQYF. Complete variable domain (other parts from reference TRBV11-3 and TRBJ2-3): EAGVVQSPRYKIIEKKQPVAFWCNPISGHNTLYWYLQNLGQGPELLIRYENEEAVDDSQLPKDRFSAERLKGVDSTLKIQPAELGDSAVYLCASSPRTGEDTQYFGPGTRLTVL.

The J gene is TRBJ1-2, the V gene TRBV18; TRBD1 might be the D (5 bases). Germline V gene data show CDR1 as KGHSH and CDR2 as LQKENI. The CDR3 length is 16 residues. V shed 3 bases and J shed 0 bases, with 14 bases lying between them. CDR3 coding DNA: TGTGCCAGCTCACCTTGGGACTCCTTGACTAACTATGGCTACACCTTC. It is translated as CASSPWDSLTNYGYTF.

This clone has more than one count but fewer than ten. This chain joins TRBV7-8 and TRBJ2-6; D is ambiguous. Germline assignment: CDR1 SGHVS and CDR2 FQNEAQ. The germline V and J ends were trimmed by 1 base and 0 bases, with 4 bases remaining between them. The CDR3 extends over 15 amino acids. As DNA, the CDR3 is TGTGCCAGCAGCTTAGGGAGCTCTGGGGCCAACGTCCTGACTTTC. Residues: CASSLGSSGANVLTF. The full variable domain, rest sourced from reference TRBV7-8 and TRBJ2-6, is GAGVSQSPRYKVAKRGQDVALRCDPISGHVSLFWYQQALGQGPEFLTYFQNEAQLDKSGLPSDRFFAERPEGSVSTLKIQRTQQEDSAVYLCASSLGSSGANVLTFGAGSRLTVL.

The chain couples TRBV19 to TRBJ1-4, with 9 bases aligning to TRBD1. Germline lookup yields CDR1 LNHDA and CDR2 SQIVND (reference sequence). V was pared by 6 bases and J by 0 bases, with 14 bases of the junction left unmatched. There are 19 residues in the CDR3. The CDR3 region has the DNA TGTGCCAGTAGCTCACACTCTGCCAACAGGGGGCCAACTAATGAAAAACTGTTTTTT. As protein: CASSSHSANRGPTNEKLFF.